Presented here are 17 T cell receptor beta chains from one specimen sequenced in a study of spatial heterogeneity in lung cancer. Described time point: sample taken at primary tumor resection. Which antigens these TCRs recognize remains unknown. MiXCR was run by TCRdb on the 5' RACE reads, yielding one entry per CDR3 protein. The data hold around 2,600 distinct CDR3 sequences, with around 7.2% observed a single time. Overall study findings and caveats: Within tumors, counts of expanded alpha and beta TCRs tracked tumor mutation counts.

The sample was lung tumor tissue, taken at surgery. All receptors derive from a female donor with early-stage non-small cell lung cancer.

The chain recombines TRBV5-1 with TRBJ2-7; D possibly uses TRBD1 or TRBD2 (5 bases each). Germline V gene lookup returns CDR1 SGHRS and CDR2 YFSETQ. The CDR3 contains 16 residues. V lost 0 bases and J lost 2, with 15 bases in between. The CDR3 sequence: CASSLVGGQGAYEQYF. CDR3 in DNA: TGCGCCAGCAGCTTGGTTGGCGGGCAGGGAGCCTACGAGCAGTACTTC.

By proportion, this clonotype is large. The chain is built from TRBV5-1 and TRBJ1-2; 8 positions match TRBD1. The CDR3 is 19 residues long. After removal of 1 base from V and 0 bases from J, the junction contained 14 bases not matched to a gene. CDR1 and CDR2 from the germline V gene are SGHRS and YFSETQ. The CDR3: CASSLFQGANRATNYGYTF. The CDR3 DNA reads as TGCGCCAGCAGCTTGTTCCAGGGGGCAAACCGAGCTACTAACTATGGCTACACCTTC.

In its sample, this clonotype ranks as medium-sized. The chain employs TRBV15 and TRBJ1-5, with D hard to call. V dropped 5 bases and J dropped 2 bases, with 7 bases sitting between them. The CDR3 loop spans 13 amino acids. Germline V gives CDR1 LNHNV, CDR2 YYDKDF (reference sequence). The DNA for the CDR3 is TGTGCCACCAGCTGGAGTGGCAATCAGCCCCAGCATTTT. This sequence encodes CATSWSGNQPQHF.

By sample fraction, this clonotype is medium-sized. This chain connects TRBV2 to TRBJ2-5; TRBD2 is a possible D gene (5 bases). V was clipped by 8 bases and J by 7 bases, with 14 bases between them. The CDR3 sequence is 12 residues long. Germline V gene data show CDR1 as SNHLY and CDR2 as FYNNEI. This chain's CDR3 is CASGLVEWTQYF. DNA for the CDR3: TGTGCCAGCGGACTCGTCGAGTGGACCCAGTACTTC.

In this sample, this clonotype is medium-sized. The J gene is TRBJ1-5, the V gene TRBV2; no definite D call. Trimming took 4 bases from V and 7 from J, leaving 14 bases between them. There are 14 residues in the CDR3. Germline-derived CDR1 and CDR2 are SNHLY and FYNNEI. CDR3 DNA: TGTGCCAGCAGTGGGGTCTTTCGGGAGCAGCCCCAGCATTTT. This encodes CASSGVFREQPQHF.

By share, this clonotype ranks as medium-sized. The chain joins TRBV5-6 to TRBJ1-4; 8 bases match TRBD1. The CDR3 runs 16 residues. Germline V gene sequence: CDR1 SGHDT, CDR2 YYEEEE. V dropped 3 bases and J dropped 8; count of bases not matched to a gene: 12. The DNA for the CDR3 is TGTGCCAGCAGCTCGGCCCCAGGGGGCTTTCGGGAAAAACTGTTTTTT. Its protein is CASSSAPGGFREKLFF.

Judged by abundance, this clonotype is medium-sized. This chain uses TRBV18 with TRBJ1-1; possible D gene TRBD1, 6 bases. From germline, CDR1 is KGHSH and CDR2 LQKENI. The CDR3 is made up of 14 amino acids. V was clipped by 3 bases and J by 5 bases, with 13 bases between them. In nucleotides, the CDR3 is TGTGCCAGCTCACCCGGTTCAGGGGATACTGAAGCTTTCTTT. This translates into CASSPGSGDTEAFF.

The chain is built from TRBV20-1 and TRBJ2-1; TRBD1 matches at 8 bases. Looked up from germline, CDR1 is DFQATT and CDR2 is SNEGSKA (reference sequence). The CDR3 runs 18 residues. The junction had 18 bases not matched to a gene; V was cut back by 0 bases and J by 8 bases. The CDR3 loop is CSAREGGFRTGSLDEQFF. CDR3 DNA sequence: TGCAGTGCTAGAGAGGGGGGTTTCCGGACAGGGAGCCTTGATGAGCAGTTCTTC.

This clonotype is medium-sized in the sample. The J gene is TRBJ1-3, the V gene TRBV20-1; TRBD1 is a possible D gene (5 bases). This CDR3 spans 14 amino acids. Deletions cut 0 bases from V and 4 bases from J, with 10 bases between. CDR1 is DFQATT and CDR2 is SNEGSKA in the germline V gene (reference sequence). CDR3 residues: CSAREGGSGNTIYF. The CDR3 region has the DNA TGCAGTGCTAGAGAGGGGGGGTCGGGAAACACCATATATTTT.

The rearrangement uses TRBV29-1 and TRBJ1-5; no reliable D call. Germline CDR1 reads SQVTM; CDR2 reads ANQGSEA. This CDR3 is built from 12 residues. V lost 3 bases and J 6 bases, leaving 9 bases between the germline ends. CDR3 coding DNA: TGCAGCGTTGAGGAGGGAGGTCAGCCCCAGCATTTT. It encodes CSVEEGGQPQHF.

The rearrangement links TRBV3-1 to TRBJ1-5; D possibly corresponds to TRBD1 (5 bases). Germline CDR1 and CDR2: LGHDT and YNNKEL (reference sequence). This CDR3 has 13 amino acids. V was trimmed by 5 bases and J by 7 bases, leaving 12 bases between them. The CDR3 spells CASSYIGEQPQHF. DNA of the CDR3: TGTGCCAGCAGCTATATAGGGGAACAGCCCCAGCATTTT.

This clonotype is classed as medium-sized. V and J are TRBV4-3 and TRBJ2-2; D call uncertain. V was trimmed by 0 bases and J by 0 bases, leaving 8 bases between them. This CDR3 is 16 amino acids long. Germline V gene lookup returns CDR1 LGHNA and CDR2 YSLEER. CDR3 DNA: TGCGCCAGCAGCCAAGAAGGCTACTCGAACACCGGGGAGCTGTTTTTT. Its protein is CASSQEGYSNTGELFF.

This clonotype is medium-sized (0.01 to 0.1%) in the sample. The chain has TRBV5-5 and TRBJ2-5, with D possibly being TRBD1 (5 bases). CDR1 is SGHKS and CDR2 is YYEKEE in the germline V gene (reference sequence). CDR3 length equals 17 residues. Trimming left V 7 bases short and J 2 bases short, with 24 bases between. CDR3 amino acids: CASFQGLHGYLQETQYF. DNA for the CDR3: TGTGCCAGCTTCCAGGGCCTCCACGGTTACTTACAAGAGACCCAGTACTTC.

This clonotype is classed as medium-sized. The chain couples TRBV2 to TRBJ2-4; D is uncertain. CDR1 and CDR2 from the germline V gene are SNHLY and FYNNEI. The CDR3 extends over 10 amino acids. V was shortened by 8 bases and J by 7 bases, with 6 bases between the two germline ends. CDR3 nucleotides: TGTGCCAGCGGCAGCAACATTCAGTACTTC. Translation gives CASGSNIQYF. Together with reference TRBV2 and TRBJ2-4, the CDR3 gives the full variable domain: EPEVTQTPSHQVTQMGQEVILRCVPISNHLYFYWYRQILGQKVEFLVSFYNNEISEKSEIFDDQFSVERPDGSNFTLKIRSTKLEDSAMYFCASGSNIQYFGAGTRLSVL.

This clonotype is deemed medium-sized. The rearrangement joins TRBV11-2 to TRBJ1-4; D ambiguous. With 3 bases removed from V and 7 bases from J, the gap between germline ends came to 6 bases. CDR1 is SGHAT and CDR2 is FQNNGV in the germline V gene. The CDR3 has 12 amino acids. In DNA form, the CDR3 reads TGTGCCAGCAGCTTCAACGGTGAAAAACTGTTTTTT. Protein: CASSFNGEKLFF. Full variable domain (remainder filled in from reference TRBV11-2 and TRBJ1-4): EAGVAQSPRYKIIEKRQSVAFWCNPISGHATLYWYQQILGQGPKLLIQFQNNGVVDDSQLPKDRFSAERLKGVDSTLKIQPAKLEDSAVYLCASSFNGEKLFFGSGTQLSVL.

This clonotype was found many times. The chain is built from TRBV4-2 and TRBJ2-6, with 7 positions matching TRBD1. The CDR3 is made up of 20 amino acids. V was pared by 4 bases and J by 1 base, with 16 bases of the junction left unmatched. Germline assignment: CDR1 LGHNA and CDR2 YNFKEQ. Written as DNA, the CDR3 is TGTGCCAGCAGCCCACAAGGGGGCAGCTTCCTCTCTTCTGGGGCCAACGTCCTGACTTTC. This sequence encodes CASSPQGGSFLSSGANVLTF.

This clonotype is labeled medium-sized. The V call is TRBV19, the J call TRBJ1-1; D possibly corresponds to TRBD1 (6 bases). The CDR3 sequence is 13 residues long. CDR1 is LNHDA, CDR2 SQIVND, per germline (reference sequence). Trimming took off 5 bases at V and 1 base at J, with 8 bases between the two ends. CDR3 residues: CASSDRPNTEAFF. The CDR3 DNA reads TGTGCCAGTAGTGACAGGCCGAACACTGAAGCTTTCTTT.